Sequencing of this T cell receptor (beta chain) was carried out in a study of cytomegalovirus exposure and HLA in healthy donors. The overall study: An analysis done earlier identified more than 100 million unique TCR beta sequences from about 179 million T cells. Regarding the study as a whole: Per published reports, the classifier diagnosed cytomegalovirus status with high specificity and sensitivity.

In this sample, this clone turned up once. The antigen is not known. This sample also contains other DNA sequences that code for the same CDR3. The PCR made use of 60 Vbeta and 13 Jbeta primers. Clones were read by immunoSEQ multiplex PCR, and TCRdb kept only the in-frame ones, dropping some. The sample lists nearly 200,000 clones; about 90% were seen once. CDR1 is GTSNPN and CDR2 is SVGIG in the germline V gene (reference sequence). The CDR3 has 15 residues. V gave up 0 bases and J gave up 0 bases, with 9 bases separating them. The receptor's source is a man aged 25-40 years in good health and CMV-seronegative. The V call is TRBV30, the J call TRBJ2-1, with a tentative D call TRBD1 (5 bases). Material: PBMCs. CDR3: CAWSVDSSSYNEQFF. The CDR3 DNA follows: TGTGCCTGGAGTGTCGACAGCAGCTCCTACAATGAGCAGTTCTTC.